This is a list of T cell receptor beta chains from one sample in a study of cytomegalovirus exposure and HLA in healthy donors. This table comes from immunoSEQ multiplex PCR, and its TCRdb copy is limited to in-frame clones, with some not included. In the table there are tens of thousands of clones, approximately 93% of which are singletons. The source material was PBMCs. These TCRs come from a man between 18 and 29 years old in good health and CMV-seronegative. The CDR3 runs from the conserved cysteine through the conserved F or W. The size field is filled for only some rows; it gives once, few, many or a size class.

CDR3: CAISESMEREEKLFF
J: TRBJ1-4
V: TRBV10-3
size: -

CDR3: CASSFWGDTEAFF
J: TRBJ1-1
V: TRBV7-9
size: -

CDR3: CASSANSGLAGVQDTQYF
J: TRBJ2-3
V: TRBV18
size: -

CDR3: CASSSPLPGFAGDTQYF
J: TRBJ2-3
V: TRBV5-4
size: once

CDR3: CASSDMYYNEQFF
J: TRBJ2-1
V: TRBV6-1
size: -

CDR3: CASSQGTPGGSYEQYF
J: TRBJ2-7
V: TRBV4-2
size: -

CDR3: CASSPGTYEQYF
J: TRBJ2-7
V: TRBV6-5
size: few

CDR3: CASSSQSSPYF
J: TRBJ2-5
V: TRBV6-6
size: -

CDR3: CASRVPGQEGSTEAFF
J: TRBJ1-1
V: TRBV2
size: -

CDR3: CAGRWSNDNSPLHF
J: TRBJ1-6
V: TRBV6-1
size: -

CDR3: CATSKGDLYEQYF
J: TRBJ2-7
V: TRBV25-1
size: once

CDR3: CASRARTENEKLFF
J: TRBJ1-4
V: TRBV13
size: -

CDR3: CASSQAATRGQPQHF
J: TRBJ1-5
V: TRBV4-1
size: -

CDR3: CASTLQQGPGELFF
J: TRBJ2-2
V: TRBV25-1
size: -

CDR3: CASSQTSRASLYEKLFF
J: TRBJ1-4
V: TRBV4-1
size: -

CDR3: CASTLAGTDTQYF
J: TRBJ2-3
V: TRBV2
size: once

CDR3: CASSSPENSKQYF
J: TRBJ2-7
V: TRBV7-2
size: -

CDR3: CSALSGANVLTF
J: TRBJ2-6
V: TRBV29-1
size: -

CDR3: CASSPTRQHEAFF
J: TRBJ1-1
V: TRBV5-4
size: -

CDR3: CASSKKKGGDGSQETQYF
J: TRBJ2-5
V: TRBV21-1
size: -

CDR3: CAISELNGRTVGEKLFF
J: TRBJ1-4
V: TRBV10-3
size: -

CDR3: CASSLKQNEKLFF
J: TRBJ1-4
V: TRBV7-3
size: -

CDR3: CASSSPGQGRSPLHF
J: TRBJ1-6
V: TRBV6-5
size: -

CDR3: CASSHGLNTEAFF
J: TRBJ1-1
V: TRBV14
size: -

CDR3: CASTPRDSGGETQYF
J: TRBJ2-5
V: TRBV5-1
size: -

CDR3: CASSYEGDRGYYGYTF
J: TRBJ1-2
V: TRBV6-6
size: -

CDR3: CASSFLEAEEKLFF
J: TRBJ1-4
V: TRBV28
size: -

CDR3: CASSQAVGQGRKLFF
J: TRBJ1-4
V: TRBV14
size: once

CDR3: CASSSRGGPNYEQYF
J: TRBJ2-7
V: TRBV19
size: -